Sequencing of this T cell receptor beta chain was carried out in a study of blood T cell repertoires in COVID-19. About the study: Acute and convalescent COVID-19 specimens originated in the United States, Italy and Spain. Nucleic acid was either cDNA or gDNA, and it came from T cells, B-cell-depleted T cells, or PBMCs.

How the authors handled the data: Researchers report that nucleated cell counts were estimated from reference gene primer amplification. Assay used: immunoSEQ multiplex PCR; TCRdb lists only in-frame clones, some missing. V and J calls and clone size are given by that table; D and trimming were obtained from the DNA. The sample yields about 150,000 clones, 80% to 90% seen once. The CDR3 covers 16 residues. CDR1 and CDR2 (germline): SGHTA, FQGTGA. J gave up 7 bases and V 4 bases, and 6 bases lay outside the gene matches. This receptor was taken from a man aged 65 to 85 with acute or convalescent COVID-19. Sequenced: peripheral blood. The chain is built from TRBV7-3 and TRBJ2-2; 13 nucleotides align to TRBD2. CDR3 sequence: CASSSTSGRLGGELFF. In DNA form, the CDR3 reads TGTGCCAGCAGCTCGACTAGCGGGAGGTTGGGCGGGGAGCTGTTTTTT.